The TCR beta chain under discussion was sequenced for a study of vaccination and CD4 T cells after COVID-19. Looking at the study overall: In the convalescent cohort, there were six males and four females, two of them Hispanic.

About this clonotype itself: Its target is unknown.

General study results and limits: The median number of SARS-CoV-2-reactive clonotypes increased from roughly 19 to 38, a change that did not reach significance. The study found that a median roughly 89% of reactive clones in convalescent patients appeared only post-vaccination.

The CDR3 runs to 13 residues. V was clipped by 6 bases and J by 4 bases, with 10 bases between them. CDR1 and CDR2 from the germline V gene are MDHEN and SYDVKM. TCRdb fed the PCR reads into MiXCR, producing one record per CDR3 protein. The sample holds approximately 19,000 distinct CDR3 sequences, approximately 67% seen once. Dates of positive PCR ran from March to December 2020, before US Alpha, Beta and Delta variants. The sequencing here drew on CD4+ T cells from blood, taken before SARS-CoV-2 vaccination. V and J are TRBV28 and TRBJ1-5; D unclear. This TCR was sampled from a human donor who had recovered from COVID-19. CDR3 loop: CASSRPPNQPQHF. The CDR3 nucleotides read TGTGCCAGCAGCCGACCACCGAATCAGCCCCAGCATTTT.